This entry concerns a single TCR beta chain. Its antigen is still unknown. The record originates from a study of cytomegalovirus exposure and HLA in healthy donors. Study at large: Clustering assigned 81% of the roughly 370 genotyped donors to the Caucasian-associated ancestry cluster. Study-wide results and caveats: Serostatus for CMV was the only available immune exposure information. The investigators catalogued 180 or so TCR beta chains as cytomegalovirus-associated.

The V gene end was trimmed by 4 bases and the J gene end by 0 bases; junction bases not matched to a gene: 6. CDR1 is SQVTM and CDR2 is ANQGSEA in the germline V gene. The CDR3 loop spans 14 amino acids. The PCR had 60 Vbeta and 13 Jbeta primers. The method was immunoSEQ multiplex PCR; TCRdb's version includes in-frame clones alone and lacks a portion of them. The table has 40,000 to 55,000 clones, 75% to 80% seen once. This rearrangement joins TRBV29-1 to TRBJ2-7; 7 nucleotides align to TRBD2. Input material: PBMCs. The receptor comes from a middle-aged woman in good health and CMV-seropositive. The chain's CDR3 is CSVGPGGSSYEQYF. Written as DNA, the CDR3 is TGCAGCGTTGGCCCCGGCGGGAGCTCCTACGAGCAGTACTTC.